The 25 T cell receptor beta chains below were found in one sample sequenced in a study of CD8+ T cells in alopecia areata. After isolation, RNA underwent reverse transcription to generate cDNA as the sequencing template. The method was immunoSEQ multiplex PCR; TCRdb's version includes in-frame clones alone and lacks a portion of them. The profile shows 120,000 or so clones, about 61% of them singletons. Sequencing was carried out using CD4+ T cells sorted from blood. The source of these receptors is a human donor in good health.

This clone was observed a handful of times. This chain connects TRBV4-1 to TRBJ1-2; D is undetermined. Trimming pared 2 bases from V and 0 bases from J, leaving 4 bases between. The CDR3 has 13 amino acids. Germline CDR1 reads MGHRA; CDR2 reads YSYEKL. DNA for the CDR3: TGCGCCAGCAGCCAACCCCCTAACTATGGCTACACCTTC. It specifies CASSQPPNYGYTF.

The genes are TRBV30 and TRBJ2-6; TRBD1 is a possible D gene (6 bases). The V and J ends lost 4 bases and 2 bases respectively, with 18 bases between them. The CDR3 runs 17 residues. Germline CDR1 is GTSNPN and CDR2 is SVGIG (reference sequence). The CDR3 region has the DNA TGTGCCTGGACAGGAACCCCCTCAGGGGCTGGGGCCAACGTCCTGACTTTC. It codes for CAWTGTPSGAGANVLTF.

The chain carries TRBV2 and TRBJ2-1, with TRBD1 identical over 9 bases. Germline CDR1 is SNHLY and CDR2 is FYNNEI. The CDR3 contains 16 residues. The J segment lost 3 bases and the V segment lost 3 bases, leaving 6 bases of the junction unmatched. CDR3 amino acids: CASSDPGQGFYNEQFF. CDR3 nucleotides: TGTGCCAGCAGTGACCCGGGACAGGGCTTCTACAATGAGCAGTTCTTC.

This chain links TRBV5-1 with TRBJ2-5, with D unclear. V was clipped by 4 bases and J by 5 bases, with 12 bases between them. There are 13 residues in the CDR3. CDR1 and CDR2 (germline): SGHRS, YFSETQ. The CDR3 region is CASSTQDVETQYF. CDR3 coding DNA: TGCGCCAGCAGCACCCAGGATGTGGAGACCCAGTACTTC.

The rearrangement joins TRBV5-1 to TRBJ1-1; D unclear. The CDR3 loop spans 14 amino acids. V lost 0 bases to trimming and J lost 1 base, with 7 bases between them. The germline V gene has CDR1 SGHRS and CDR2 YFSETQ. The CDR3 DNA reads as TGCGCCAGCAGCTTGGCTTCAACGAACACTGAAGCTTTCTTT. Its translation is CASSLASTNTEAFF.

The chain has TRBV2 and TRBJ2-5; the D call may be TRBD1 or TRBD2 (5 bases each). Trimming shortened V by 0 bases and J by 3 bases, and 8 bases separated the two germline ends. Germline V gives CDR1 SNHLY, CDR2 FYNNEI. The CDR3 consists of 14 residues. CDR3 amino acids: CASSEAGREETQYF. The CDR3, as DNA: TGTGCCAGCAGTGAAGCGGGGCGGGAAGAGACCCAGTACTTC.

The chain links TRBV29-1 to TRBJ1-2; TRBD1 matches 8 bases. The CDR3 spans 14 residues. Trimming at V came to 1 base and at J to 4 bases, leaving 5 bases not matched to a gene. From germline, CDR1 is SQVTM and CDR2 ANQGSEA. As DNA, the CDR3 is TGCAGCGTTGAAGGACAGGGGATATCCTATGGCTACACCTTC. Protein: CSVEGQGISYGYTF.

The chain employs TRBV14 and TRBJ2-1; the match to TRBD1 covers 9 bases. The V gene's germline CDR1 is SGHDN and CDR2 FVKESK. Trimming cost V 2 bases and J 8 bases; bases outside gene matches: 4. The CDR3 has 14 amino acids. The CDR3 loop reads CASSQTGGSDEQFF. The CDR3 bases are TGTGCCAGCAGCCAAACAGGGGGCTCCGATGAGCAGTTCTTC. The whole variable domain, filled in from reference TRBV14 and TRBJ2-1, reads EAGVTQFPSHSVIEKGQTVTLRCDPISGHDNLYWYRRVMGKEIKFLLHFVKESKQDESGMPNNRFLAERTGGTYSTLKVQPAELEDSGVYFCASSQTGGSDEQFFGPGTRLTVL.

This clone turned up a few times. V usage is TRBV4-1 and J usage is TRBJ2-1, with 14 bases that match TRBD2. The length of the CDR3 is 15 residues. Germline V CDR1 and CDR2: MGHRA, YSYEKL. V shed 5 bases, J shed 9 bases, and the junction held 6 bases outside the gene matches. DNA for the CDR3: TGCGCCAGCAGCTTGGGACTAGCGGGGGAAGGTGAGCAGTTCTTC. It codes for CASSLGLAGEGEQFF.

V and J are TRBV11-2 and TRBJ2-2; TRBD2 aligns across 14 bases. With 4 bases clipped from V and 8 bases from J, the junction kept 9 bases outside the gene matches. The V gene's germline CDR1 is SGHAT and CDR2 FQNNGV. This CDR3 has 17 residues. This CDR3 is CASSSLRTSGGSGELFF. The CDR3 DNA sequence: TGTGCCAGCAGCTCATTGAGGACTAGCGGGGGGTCTGGGGAGCTGTTTTTT.

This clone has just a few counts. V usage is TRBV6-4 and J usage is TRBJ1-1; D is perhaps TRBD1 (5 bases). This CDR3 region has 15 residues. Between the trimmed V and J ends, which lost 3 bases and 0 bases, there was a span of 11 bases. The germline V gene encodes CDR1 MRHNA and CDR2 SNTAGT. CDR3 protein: CASSETGTVNTEAFF. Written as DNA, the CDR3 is TGTGCCAGCAGTGAAACCGGGACGGTGAACACTGAAGCTTTCTTT.

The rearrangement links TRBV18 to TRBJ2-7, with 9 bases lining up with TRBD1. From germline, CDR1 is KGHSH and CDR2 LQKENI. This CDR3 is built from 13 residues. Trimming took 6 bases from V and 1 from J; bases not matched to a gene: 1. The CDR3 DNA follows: TGTGCCAGCTCTGGACAGGGGTCCTACGAGCAGTACTTC. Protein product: CASSGQGSYEQYF.

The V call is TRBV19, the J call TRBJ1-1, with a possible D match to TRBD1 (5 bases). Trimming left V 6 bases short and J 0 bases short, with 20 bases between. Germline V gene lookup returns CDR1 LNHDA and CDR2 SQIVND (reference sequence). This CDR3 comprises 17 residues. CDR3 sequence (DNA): TGTGCCAGTAGGGCGGGGAGAATTGAGGACATGAACACTGAAGCTTTCTTT. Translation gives CASRAGRIEDMNTEAFF.

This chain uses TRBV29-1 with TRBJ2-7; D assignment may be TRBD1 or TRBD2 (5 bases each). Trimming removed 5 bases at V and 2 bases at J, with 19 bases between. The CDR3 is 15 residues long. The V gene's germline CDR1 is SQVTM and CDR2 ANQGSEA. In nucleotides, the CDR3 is TGCAGCGTTATGAACCGGGACGGCCGACCCTACGAGCAGTACTTC. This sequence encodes CSVMNRDGRPYEQYF.

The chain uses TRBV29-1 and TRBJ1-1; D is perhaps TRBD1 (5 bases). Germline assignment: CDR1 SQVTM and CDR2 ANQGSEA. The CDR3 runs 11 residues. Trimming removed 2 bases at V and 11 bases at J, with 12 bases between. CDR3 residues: CSVEKGDPAFF. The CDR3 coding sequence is TGCAGCGTTGAAAAAGGGGATCCGGCTTTCTTT.

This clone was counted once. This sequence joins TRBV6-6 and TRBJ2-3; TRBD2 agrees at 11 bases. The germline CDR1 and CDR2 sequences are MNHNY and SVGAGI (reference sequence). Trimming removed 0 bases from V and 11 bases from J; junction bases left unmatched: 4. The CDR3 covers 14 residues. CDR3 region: CASSYSSGGDRQYF. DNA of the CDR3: TGTGCCAGCAGTTACTCTAGCGGGGGGGACCGGCAGTATTTT.

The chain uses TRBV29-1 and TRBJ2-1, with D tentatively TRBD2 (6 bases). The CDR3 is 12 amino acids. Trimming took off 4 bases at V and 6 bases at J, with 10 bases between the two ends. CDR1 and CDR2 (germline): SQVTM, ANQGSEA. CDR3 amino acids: CSVAGLLNEQFF. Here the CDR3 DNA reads TGCAGCGTTGCGGGACTCCTCAATGAGCAGTTCTTC.

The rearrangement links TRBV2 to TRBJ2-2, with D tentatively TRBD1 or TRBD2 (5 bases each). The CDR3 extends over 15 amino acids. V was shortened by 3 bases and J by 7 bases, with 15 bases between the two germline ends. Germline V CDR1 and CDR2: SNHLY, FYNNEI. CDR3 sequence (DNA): TGTGCCAGCAGTGAGGACATCCCACGGGGCGGGGAGCTGTTTTTT. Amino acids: CASSEDIPRGGELFF.

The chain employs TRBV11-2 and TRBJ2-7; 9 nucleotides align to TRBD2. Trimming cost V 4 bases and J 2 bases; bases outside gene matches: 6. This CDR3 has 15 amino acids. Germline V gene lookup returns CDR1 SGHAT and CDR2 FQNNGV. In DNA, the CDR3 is TGTGCCAGCAGCTCCAGCGGGGGGAACCCCTACGAGCAGTACTTC. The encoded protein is CASSSSGGNPYEQYF. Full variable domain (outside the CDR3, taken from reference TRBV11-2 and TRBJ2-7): EAGVAQSPRYKIIEKRQSVAFWCNPISGHATLYWYQQILGQGPKLLIQFQNNGVVDDSQLPKDRFSAERLKGVDSTLKIQPAKLEDSAVYLCASSSSGGNPYEQYFGPGTRLTVT.

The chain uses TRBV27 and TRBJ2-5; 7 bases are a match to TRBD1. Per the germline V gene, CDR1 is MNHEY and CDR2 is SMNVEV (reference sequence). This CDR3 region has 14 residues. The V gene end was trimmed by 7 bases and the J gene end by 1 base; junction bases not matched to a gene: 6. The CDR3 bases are TGTGCCAGCAATAGAGGGGACAGCCAAGAGACCCAGTACTTC. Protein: CASNRGDSQETQYF.

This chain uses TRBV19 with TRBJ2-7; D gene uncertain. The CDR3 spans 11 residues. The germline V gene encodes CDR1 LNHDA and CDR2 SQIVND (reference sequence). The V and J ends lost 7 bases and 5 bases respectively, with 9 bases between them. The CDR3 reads CASTPQNEQYF. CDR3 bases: TGTGCCAGTACCCCTCAGAACGAGCAGTACTTC. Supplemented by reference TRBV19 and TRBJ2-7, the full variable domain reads DGGITQSPKYLFRKEGQNVTLSCEQNLNHDAMYWYRQDPGQGLRLIYYSQIVNDFQKGDIAEGYSVSREKKESFPLTVTSAQKNPTAFYLCASTPQNEQYFGPGTRLTVT.

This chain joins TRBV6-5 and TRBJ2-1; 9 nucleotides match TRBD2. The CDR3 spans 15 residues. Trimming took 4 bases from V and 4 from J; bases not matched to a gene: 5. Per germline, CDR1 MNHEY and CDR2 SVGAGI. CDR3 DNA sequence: TGTGCCAGCAGTTCCCCTAGCGGGGCTTACAATGAGCAGTTCTTC. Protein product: CASSSPSGAYNEQFF.

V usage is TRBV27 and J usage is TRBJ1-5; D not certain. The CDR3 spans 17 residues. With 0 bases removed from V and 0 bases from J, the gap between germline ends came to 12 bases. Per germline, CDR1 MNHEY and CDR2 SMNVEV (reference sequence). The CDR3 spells CASSLSMRSHSNQPQHF. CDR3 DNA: TGTGCCAGCAGTTTATCGATGAGAAGTCATAGCAATCAGCCCCAGCATTTT.

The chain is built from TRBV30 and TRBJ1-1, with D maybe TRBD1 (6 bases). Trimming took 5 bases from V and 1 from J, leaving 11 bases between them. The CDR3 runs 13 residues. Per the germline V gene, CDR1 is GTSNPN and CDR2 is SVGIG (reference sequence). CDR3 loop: CAWLQGKNTEAFF. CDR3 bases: TGTGCCTGGCTCCAGGGGAAGAACACTGAAGCTTTCTTT.

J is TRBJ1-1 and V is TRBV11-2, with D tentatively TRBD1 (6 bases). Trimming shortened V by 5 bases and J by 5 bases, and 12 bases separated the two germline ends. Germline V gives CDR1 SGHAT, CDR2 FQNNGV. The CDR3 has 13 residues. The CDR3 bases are TGTGCCAGCAGCCCGGCGGGGGCTACTGAAGCTTTCTTT. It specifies CASSPAGATEAFF. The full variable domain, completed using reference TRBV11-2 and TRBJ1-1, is EAGVAQSPRYKIIEKRQSVAFWCNPISGHATLYWYQQILGQGPKLLIQFQNNGVVDDSQLPKDRFSAERLKGVDSTLKIQPAKLEDSAVYLCASSPAGATEAFFGQGTRLTVV.